These 22 T cell receptor beta chains originate from one sample sequenced in a study of long-term antiretroviral therapy in people with HIV. It was version v3.0 of the immunoSEQ assay that was run at survey level. Measured with immunoSEQ multiplex PCR; TCRdb has only the in-frame clones, and not every one. This table holds some 40,000 clones, approximately 94% found once. Sample: unsorted PBMCs, taken around 9.2 years after starting antiretroviral therapy. The source is a man aged 30-40 years with HIV.

The chain uses TRBV7-6 and TRBJ2-7; D uncertain. This CDR3 is built from 14 residues. Germline V gives CDR1 SGHVS, CDR2 FNYEAQ. Trimming left V 2 bases short and J 0 bases short, with 8 bases between. This chain's CDR3 is CASSLTVSSYEQYF. The CDR3 nucleotides are TGTGCCAGCAGCTTAACAGTCAGCTCCTACGAGCAGTACTTC.

The gene calls are TRBV13 and TRBJ2-6; weak D call: TRBD1 (5 bases). V shed 5 bases and J shed 1 base, with 18 bases lying between them. This CDR3 region has 18 residues. Germline CDR1 is PRHDT and CDR2 is FYEKMQ (reference sequence). The CDR3 DNA sequence: TGTGCCAGCAGCCGAACCAGGGAAACATTTTCTGGGGCCAACGTCCTGACTTTC. It codes for CASSRTRETFSGANVLTF. The full variable domain, with the rest looked up from reference TRBV13 and TRBJ2-6, is AAGVIQSPRHLIKEKRETATLKCYPIPRHDTVYWYQQGPGQDPQFLISFYEKMQSDKGSIPDRFSAQQFSDYHSELNMSSLELGDSALYFCASSRTRETFSGANVLTFGAGSRLTVL.

The rearrangement joins TRBV7-2 to TRBJ1-1; 7 bases fit TRBD1. Per the germline V gene, CDR1 is SGHTA and CDR2 is FQGNSA. The CDR3 extends over 14 amino acids. V lost 6 bases to trimming and J lost 4 bases; unmatched junction nucleotides: 8. The CDR3 here is CASSQQGTGTEAFF. DNA of the CDR3: TGTGCCAGCAGTCAACAGGGGACGGGCACTGAAGCTTTCTTT.

J is TRBJ2-3 and V is TRBV5-1; TRBD1 aligns across 7 bases. The V and J ends lost 7 bases and 0 bases, in that order; junction bases with no gene match: 11. Germline CDR1 is SGHRS and CDR2 is YFSETQ. This CDR3 spans 16 amino acids. In DNA, the CDR3 is TGCGCCAGCTCAACCGGGACAGATTTTAGCACAGATACGCAGTATTTT. This codes for CASSTGTDFSTDTQYF.

This clone was detected only once. Other DNA sequences in the same sample also yield this CDR3. Written as DNA, the CDR3 is TGTGCCAGCAGCCCGGGACAGGGCGGTTCACCCCTCCACTTT. This translates into CASSPGQGGSPLHF. V is TRBV7-9 and J is TRBJ1-6, with 9 bases lining up with TRBD1. Germline CDR1 and CDR2: SEHNR and FQNEAQ (reference sequence). Trimming at V came to 5 bases and at J to 9 bases, leaving 5 bases not matched to a gene. The CDR3 has 14 amino acids. Variable domain in full (rest from reference TRBV7-9 and TRBJ1-6): DTGVSQNPRHKITKRGQNVTFRCDPISEHNRLYWYRQTLGQGPEFLTYFQNEAQLEKSRLLSDRFSAERPKGSFSTLEIQRTEQGDSAMYLCASSPGQGGSPLHFGNGTRLTVT.

This chain connects TRBV29-1 to TRBJ1-1; 7 nucleotides match TRBD1. The CDR3 has 14 residues. The V gene end was trimmed by 4 bases and the J gene end by 4 bases; junction bases not matched to a gene: 9. Germline V CDR1 and CDR2: SQVTM, ANQGSEA. The CDR3 loop is CSVVPGGLSTEAFF. In nucleotides, the CDR3 is TGCAGCGTTGTTCCAGGGGGTCTGTCCACTGAAGCTTTCTTT.

This chain joins TRBV14 and TRBJ1-1; D not resolved. This CDR3 contains 15 residues. V gave up 3 bases and J gave up 3 bases, with 14 bases separating them. Germline-derived CDR1 and CDR2 are SGHDN and FVKESK. CDR3 DNA: TGTGCCAGCAGCCATTGGGCGAGGGAGGACACTGAAGCTTTCTTT. This encodes CASSHWAREDTEAFF.

The V call is TRBV5-1, the J call TRBJ1-1; D not resolved. There are 14 residues in the CDR3. Germline CDR1 and CDR2: SGHRS and YFSETQ. Trimming pared 0 bases from V and 5 bases from J, leaving 11 bases between. CDR3 coding DNA: TGCGCCAGCAGCTTGGTGGGGAGTCGGACTGAAGCTTTCTTT. It yields the protein CASSLVGSRTEAFF. The whole variable domain, filled in from reference TRBV5-1 and TRBJ1-1, reads KAGVTQTPRYLIKTRGQQVTLSCSPISGHRSVSWYQQTPGQGLQFLFEYFSETQRNKGNFPGRFSGRQFSNSRSEMNVSTLELGDSALYLCASSLVGSRTEAFFGQGTRLTVV.

This rearrangement joins TRBV7-9 to TRBJ1-6, with a possible D match to TRBD1 (5 bases). Trimming removed 5 bases at V and 8 bases at J, with 13 bases between. Germline V CDR1 and CDR2: SEHNR, FQNEAQ (reference sequence). There are 14 residues in the CDR3. As DNA, the CDR3 is TGTGCCAGCAGCCCCACAGGAGAGTATTCACCCCTCCACTTT. Its translation is CASSPTGEYSPLHF.

The rearrangement links TRBV4-1 to TRBJ1-5, with D unresolved. V lost 0 bases to trimming and J lost 4 bases, with 4 bases between them. Germline V lookup: CDR1 MGHRA, CDR2 YSYEKL. This CDR3 contains 13 residues. The CDR3 DNA is TGCGCCAGCAGCCAAGACAGGAATCAGCCCCAGCATTTT. Translation: CASSQDRNQPQHF.

The V and J genes are TRBV5-6 and TRBJ1-6; D may be TRBD1 (6 bases). The V end was cut by 4 bases, the J end by 7 bases, with 21 bases between. Germline V CDR1 and CDR2: SGHDT, YYEEEE. CDR3 length: 17 residues. The CDR3 is CASSPYRVGGLNSPLHF. In DNA, the CDR3 is TGTGCCAGCAGCCCTTACAGGGTTGGGGGCTTAAATTCACCCCTCCACTTT.

The rearrangement uses TRBV19 and TRBJ1-4; 10 bases are a match to TRBD1. The J segment lost 0 bases and the V segment lost 7 bases, leaving 8 bases of the junction unmatched. Germline CDR1 LNHDA, CDR2 SQIVND (reference sequence). The CDR3 runs 17 residues. The chain's CDR3 is CASTSDRGSATNEKLFF. CDR3 sequence (DNA): TGTGCCAGTACCTCGGACAGGGGGTCAGCAACTAATGAAAAACTGTTTTTT.

J is TRBJ1-3 and V is TRBV7-9; D gene uncertain. The germline V gene has CDR1 SEHNR and CDR2 FQNEAQ (reference sequence). Trimming removed 3 bases from V and 2 bases from J, with 8 bases in between. The CDR3 loop spans 14 amino acids. The CDR3: CASSFKSPGNTIYF. CDR3 in DNA: TGTGCCAGCAGCTTTAAGAGCCCTGGAAACACCATATATTTT.

The chain joins TRBV6-5 to TRBJ1-2, with 8 bases that match TRBD1. V gave up 0 bases and J gave up 7 bases; unmatched junction bases: 7. The CDR3 is 15 residues long. Germline V lookup: CDR1 MNHEY, CDR2 SVGAGI. Here the CDR3 reads CASSYSTGAIAGYTF. The CDR3 DNA sequence: TGTGCCAGCAGTTACTCGACAGGGGCTATCGCTGGCTACACCTTC.

CDR3 protein: CASSEFSEDQPQHF. The CDR3 DNA is TGTGCCAGCAGTGAATTTTCGGAGGATCAGCCCCAGCATTTT. The chain has TRBV25-1 and TRBJ1-5; D unclear. CDR3 length: 14 residues. V was clipped by 1 base and J by 5 bases, with 9 bases between them. Germline CDR1 reads MGHDK; CDR2 reads SYGVNS. The complete variable domain, with remaining parts taken from reference TRBV25-1 and TRBJ1-5, reads EADIYQTPRYLVIGTGKKITLECSQTMGHDKMYWYQQDPGMELHLIHYSYGVNSTEKGDLSSESTVSRIRTEHFPLTLESARPSHTSQYLCASSEFSEDQPQHFGDGTRLSIL.

The chain uses TRBV4-1 and TRBJ1-4; TRBD1 matches at 10 bases. Germline CDR1 and CDR2: MGHRA and YSYEKL. Trimming took 4 bases from V and 8 from J; bases not matched to a gene: 4. This CDR3 is built from 14 residues. This CDR3 is CASSLGTGDEKLFF. The DNA for the CDR3 is TGCGCCAGCAGCCTCGGGACAGGGGACGAAAAACTGTTTTTT.

The gene calls are TRBV7-3 and TRBJ2-1; D not certain. Trimming left V 5 bases short and J 5 bases short, with 10 bases between. The CDR3 extends over 13 amino acids. Germline V CDR1 and CDR2: SGHTA, FQGTGA. The CDR3 nucleotides read TGTGCCAGCAGCCTCGGCCCAGACAATGAGCAGTTCTTC. Translation gives CASSLGPDNEQFF.

The V call is TRBV6-6, the J call TRBJ2-7, with D possibly called TRBD1 or TRBD2 (7 bases each). Germline CDR1 and CDR2: MNHNY and SVGAGI (reference sequence). Deletions cut 6 bases from V and 3 bases from J, with 21 bases between. The CDR3 contains 16 residues. The CDR3 loop is CASRQSAGGGNYEQYV. The CDR3 coding sequence is TGTGCCAGCAGACAATCGGCAGGGGGGGGGAACTACGAGCAGTACGTC.

This clone was detected once. The V call is TRBV5-1, the J call TRBJ2-3; D may be TRBD2 (5 bases). V dropped 3 bases and J dropped 3 bases, with 11 bases sitting between them. CDR3 size: 14 residues. CDR1 and CDR2 from the germline V gene are SGHRS and YFSETQ. The CDR3 reads CASSYGLSTDTQYF. The CDR3 DNA follows: TGCGCCAGCAGCTACGGACTTAGTACAGATACGCAGTATTTT.

V usage is TRBV27 and J usage is TRBJ2-2; D gene ambiguous. The CDR3 is 16 residues long. V gave up 2 bases and J gave up 1 base, with 11 bases separating them. Germline V CDR1 and CDR2: MNHEY, SMNVEV (reference sequence). The chain's CDR3 is CASSLISPRNTGELFF. For the CDR3, the DNA is TGTGCCAGCAGTTTAATATCCCCGAGGAACACCGGGGAGCTGTTTTTT.

This chain links TRBV5-1 with TRBJ2-5; D unclear. Germline V lookup: CDR1 SGHRS, CDR2 YFSETQ. Trimming removed 0 bases from V and 4 bases from J, with 10 bases in between. The CDR3 has 14 residues. In DNA, the CDR3 is TGCGCCAGCAGCTTGGTATCTCTGGGAGAGACCCAGTACTTC. This gives the protein CASSLVSLGETQYF.

The J gene is TRBJ2-3, the V gene TRBV5-4; D not resolved. V lost 4 bases to trimming and J lost 4 bases, with 13 bases between them. The CDR3 has 14 amino acids. Germline V gene data show CDR1 as SGHNT and CDR2 as YYREEE (reference sequence). The CDR3 DNA is TGTGCCAGCAGCCCGTGGGGTGGGCCAGATACGCAGTATTTT. This sequence encodes CASSPWGGPDTQYF.